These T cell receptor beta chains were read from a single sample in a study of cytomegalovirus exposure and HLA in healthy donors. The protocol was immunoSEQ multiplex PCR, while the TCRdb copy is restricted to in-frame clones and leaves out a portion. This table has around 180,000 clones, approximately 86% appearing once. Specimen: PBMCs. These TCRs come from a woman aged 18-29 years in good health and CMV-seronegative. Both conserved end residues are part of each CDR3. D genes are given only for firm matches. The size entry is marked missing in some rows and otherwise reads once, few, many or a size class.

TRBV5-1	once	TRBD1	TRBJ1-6	CASSSMTGVDSPLHF	TGCGCCAGCAGCAGTATGACAGGGGTGGATTCACCCCTCCACTTT
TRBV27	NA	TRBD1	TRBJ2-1	CAVRTGYNEQFF	TGTGCCGTGAGGACAGGTTACAATGAGCAGTTCTTC
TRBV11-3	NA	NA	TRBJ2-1	CASSRVTRGEQFF	TGTGCCAGCAGCCGAGTAACTAGAGGGGAGCAGTTCTTC
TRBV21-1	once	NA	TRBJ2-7	CASSSLGLAGTFSYEQYF	TGTGCCAGCAGCTCCCTAGGACTAGCGGGGACCTTCTCCTACGAGCAGTACTTC
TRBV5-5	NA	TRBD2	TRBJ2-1	CASSLGTSGGLVWFF	TGTGCCAGCAGCCTCGGGACTAGCGGGGGCCTTGTGTGGTTCTTC
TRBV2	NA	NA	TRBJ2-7	CASGGNRGSYEQYF	TGTGCCAGCGGGGGGAATCGGGGATCCTACGAGCAGTACTTC
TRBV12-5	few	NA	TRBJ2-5	CASGLYNQETQYF	TGTGCTAGTGGTTTATACAACCAAGAGACCCAGTACTTC
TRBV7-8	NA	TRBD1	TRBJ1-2	CASSGQGWGYTF	TGTGCCAGCAGCGGACAGGGCTGGGGCTACACCTTC
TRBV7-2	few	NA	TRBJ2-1	CASSLAGPGDEQFF	TGTGCCAGCAGCTTAGCGGGCCCAGGGGATGAGCAGTTCTTC
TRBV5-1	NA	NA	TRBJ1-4	CASRSGIGGEKLFF	TGCGCCAGCAGATCGGGAATCGGCGGCGAAAAACTGTTTTTT
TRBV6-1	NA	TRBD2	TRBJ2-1	CASSEGGRAWNEQFF	TGTGCCAGCAGTGAGGGCGGGAGGGCCTGGAATGAGCAGTTCTTC
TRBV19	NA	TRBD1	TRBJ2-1	CASRDRGYNEQFF	TGTGCCAGCCGAGACAGGGGATACAATGAGCAGTTCTTC
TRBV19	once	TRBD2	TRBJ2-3	CASSARDYPLGDTQYF	TGTGCCAGTAGTGCCCGGGACTACCCACTGGGAGATACGCAGTATTTT
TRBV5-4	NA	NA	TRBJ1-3	CASSMDGAGISGNTIYF	TGTGCCAGCAGCATGGACGGGGCGGGAATTTCTGGAAACACCATATATTTT
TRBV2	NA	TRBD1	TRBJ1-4	CASSERTGGRTNEKLFF	TGTGCCAGCAGTGAACGGACAGGAGGGAGAACTAATGAAAAACTGTTTTTT